Below, 5 T cell receptor beta chains from the same sample are listed, as sequenced in a study of T cell repertoires in cytomegalovirus infection. These receptors' antigens are unknown. TCRdb processed the reads anew with MiXCR; each CDR3 protein has one entry. Of tens of thousands of distinct CDR3 sequences listed, 20% to 25% are singletons. The specimen was CD8+ T cells from cultured PBMCs, collected from culture after CMV antigen stimulation. These receptors originate from a human donor in good health (CMV status not recorded). Some clones in this sample may be carry-over from other donors' samples.

The J gene is TRBJ1-1, the V gene TRBV4-1; no clear D. Germline CDR1 reads MGHRA; CDR2 reads YSYEKL. This CDR3 is 15 amino acids long. With 1 base removed from V and 0 bases from J, the gap between germline ends came to 9 bases. This CDR3 reads CASSQAEGLNTEAFF. The CDR3 coding sequence is TGCGCCAGCAGCCAAGCGGAGGGCCTGAACACTGAAGCTTTCTTT.

This clonotype came up a few times. The chain uses TRBV7-9 and TRBJ1-2; D call uncertain. V lost 5 bases to trimming and J lost 10 bases, with 11 bases between them. Looked up from germline, CDR1 is SEHNR and CDR2 is FQNEAQ (reference sequence). This CDR3 contains 11 residues. The CDR3 protein is CASSLRLDYTF. CDR3 nucleotides: TGTGCCAGCAGCCTACGACTTGACTACACCTTC.

The chain has TRBV11-2 and TRBJ2-1, with 8 nucleotides matching TRBD2. There are 14 residues in the CDR3. Germline loops: CDR1 SGHAT, CDR2 FQNNGV. The ends lost 7 bases at V and 6 bases at J; junction bases unmatched: 8. The CDR3 DNA reads TGTGCCAGCACTCTGGCCGGGGGGGCCAATGAGCAGTTCTTC. It codes for CASTLAGGANEQFF.

J is TRBJ2-2 and V is TRBV10-1; tentative D call: TRBD1 (6 bases). V was trimmed by 7 bases and J by 4 bases, leaving 16 bases between them. Per germline, CDR1 WNHNN and CDR2 SYGVQD (reference sequence). This CDR3 spans 15 amino acids. CDR3 in DNA: TGCGCCAGCAATGGGGGCAAAGAGGGCACCGGGGAGCTGTTTTTT. Its protein product is CASNGGKEGTGELFF.

This clonotype was picked up a small number of times. The rearrangement links TRBV7-2 to TRBJ1-2, with D unresolved. Germline CDR1 SGHTA, CDR2 FQGNSA. The CDR3 is 10 residues long. V was cut by 5 bases and J by 6 bases, with 4 bases left in between. CDR3 residues: CASSADGYTF. As DNA, the CDR3 is TGTGCCAGCAGCGCCGATGGCTACACCTTC.